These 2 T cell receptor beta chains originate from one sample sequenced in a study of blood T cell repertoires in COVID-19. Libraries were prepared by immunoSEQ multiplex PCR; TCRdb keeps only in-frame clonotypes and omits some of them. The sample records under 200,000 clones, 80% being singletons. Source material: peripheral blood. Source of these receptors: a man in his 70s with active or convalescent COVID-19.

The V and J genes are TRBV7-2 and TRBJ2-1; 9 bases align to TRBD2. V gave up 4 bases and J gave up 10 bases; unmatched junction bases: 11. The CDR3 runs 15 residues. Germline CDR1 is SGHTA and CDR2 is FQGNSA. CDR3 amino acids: CASSSSGTSFGEQFF. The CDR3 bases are TGTGCCAGCAGCTCGTCCGGGACTAGCTTCGGGGAGCAGTTCTTC.

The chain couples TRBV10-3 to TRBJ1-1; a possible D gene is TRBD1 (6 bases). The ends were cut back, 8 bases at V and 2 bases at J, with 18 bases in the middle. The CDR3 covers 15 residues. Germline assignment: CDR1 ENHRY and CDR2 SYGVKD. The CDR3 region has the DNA TGTGCCATCGGCCGGGGGGGGGCCTCCAACACTGAAGCTTTCTTT. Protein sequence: CAIGRGGASNTEAFF.